This T cell receptor (beta chain) was retrieved from a study of CD8+ T cells in alopecia areata. As for the study in general: Each of the treated patients was given oral tofacitinib, 5 to 10 mg twice daily, for moderate-to-severe alopecia areata. Dosing spanned 6 to 18 months on tofacitinib, then 6 months off drug. General study results and limits: Sequencing of scalp samples also includes resident alphabeta T cells from normal skin.

It was cDNA, reverse transcribed from extracted RNA, that served as the sequencing template. Assay: immunoSEQ multiplex PCR; the TCRdb copy retains only in-frame clones and omits some. The sample has under 250,000 clones, about 53% seen once. The ends were cut back, 4 bases at V and 3 bases at J, with 17 bases in the middle. Per germline, CDR1 SGHDT and CDR2 YYEEEE. The CDR3 spans 15 residues. As concerns this clone: Its antigen is currently unknown.

The chain employs TRBV5-6 and TRBJ2-7, with D perhaps matching TRBD1 or TRBD2 (5 bases each). The sample in question was CD4+ T cells sorted from blood, obtained at week 0. This clonotype was sampled from a human donor with alopecia areata. The CDR3 DNA sequence: TGTGCCAGCAGCCCAACAGGAGGTTGGGACTACGAGCAGTACTTC. Its translation: CASSPTGGWDYEQYF. The whole variable domain, remainder taken from reference TRBV5-6 and TRBJ2-7, is DAGVTQSPTHLIKTRGQQVTLRCSPKSGHDTVSWYQQALGQGPQFIFQYYEEEERQRGNFPDRFSGHQFPNYSSELNVNALLLGDSALYLCASSPTGGWDYEQYFGPGTRLTVT.